This T cell receptor beta chain was sequenced during a study of blood T cell repertoires in COVID-19. Study information: The United States, Italy and Spain provided the acute and convalescent COVID-19 samples. In each case, the material was cDNA or gDNA derived from T cells, B-cell-depleted T cells, or PBMCs.

Germline V CDR1 and CDR2: SNHLY, FYNNEI. This CDR3 contains 16 residues. The V and J ends lost 0 bases and 4 bases, in that order; junction bases with no gene match: 6. Measured with immunoSEQ multiplex PCR; TCRdb has only the in-frame clones, and not every one. Of fewer than 250,000 clones in the sample, roughly 84% were seen once. This clone showed up just once. The rearrangement links TRBV2 to TRBJ2-3, with 8 bases lining up with TRBD1. Sequencing input: PBMCs or T cells enriched from blood (not recorded which). This sequence originates from a woman in her twenties or thirties who had recovered from COVID-19. CDR3 coding DNA: TGTGCCAGCAGTGAAGCGCTTCCAGGGGGCTCAGATACGCAGTATTTT. Protein: CASSEALPGGSDTQYF.